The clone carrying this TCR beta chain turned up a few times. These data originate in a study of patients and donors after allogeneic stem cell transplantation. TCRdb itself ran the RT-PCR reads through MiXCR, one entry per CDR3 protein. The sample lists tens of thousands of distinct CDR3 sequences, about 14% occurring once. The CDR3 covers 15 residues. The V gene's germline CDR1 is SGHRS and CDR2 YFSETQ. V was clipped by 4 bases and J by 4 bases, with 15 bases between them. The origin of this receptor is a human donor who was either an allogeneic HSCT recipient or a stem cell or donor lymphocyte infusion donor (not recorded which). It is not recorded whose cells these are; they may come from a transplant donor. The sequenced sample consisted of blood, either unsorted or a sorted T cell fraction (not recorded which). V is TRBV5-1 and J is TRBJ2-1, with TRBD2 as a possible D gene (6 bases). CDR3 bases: TGCGCCAGCAGCACCAGCGGGCCCCCATACAATGAGCAGTTCTTC. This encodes CASSTSGPPYNEQFF.